This T cell receptor (beta chain) was sequenced during a study of memory CD4+ T cells and cytomegalovirus serostatus (dated by TCRdb to the late 2010s). Some background on the complete study: A total of around 35 healthy Belgian adults, of whom 9 were CMV seropositive and approximately 24 were CMV seronegative, were included in the cohort. The study sequenced CD4+ memory TCRbeta repertoires of a Belgian cohort with known cytomegalovirus serostatus to replicate a published TCR-based CMV serostatus classifier.

Single viable CD3+CD4+CD8-CD45RO+ cells were sorted as memory CD4+ T cells on a FACSAria II. CMV serostatus was determined with a Roche Elecsys assay detecting serum IgG against CMV pp150, pp28, p38 and p52. After thawing, total CD4+ T cells were enriched by positive selection with CD4 magnetic microbeads. Samples originated from another study that specifically interrogated the CD4+ T cell memory repertoire. Following standard operating procedures, peripheral blood mononuclear cells were isolated and cryopreserved, while serum was kept at -80 degrees C. The staining used CD3-PerCP (BW264/56), CD4-APC (RPA-T4), CD45RO-PE (UCHT1) and CD8-Pacific Orange (3B5) antibodies, and Sytox blue was used to exclude non-viable cells. Genomic DNA was extracted from sorted cells with the Quick-DNA Microprep Kit. Amplification of TCRbeta DNA was done with the immunoSEQ hsTCRbeta kit, following the protocol from the manufacturer. TCRbeta libraries were sequenced on an Illumina MiSeq instrument. Processing in the source paper ran as follows. Following removal of out-of-frame sequences, about 2,200,000 distinct TCRbeta sequences were retained, with an average of approximately 69,000 per individual. Each individual was scored by the count of fewer than 200 previously reported CMV-associated TCRbeta sequences and the total productive distinct TCRbeta count. A beta-binomial model was reimplemented in Python, and scikit-learn random forests with default parameters were trained on US cohort data. Classifier performance on the Belgian cohort was summarized as median AUC with percentile confidence intervals over 10,000 bootstrap iterations. The clones in this table, taken by TCRdb from immuneACCESS, are in-frame only. Not every clone is retained; where verified, under half of the shortfall comes from an unresolved V gene, and the cause of the rest is unknown. Clone size and V and J calls were adopted from that table, with D and trimming inferred from the DNA. The table for this sample lists roughly 84,000 clones; roughly 80% of them were counted only once. The top ten hold around 0.78% of the sample.

What the study reported, not specific to this receptor: CMV serostatus prediction reached a median bootstrapped AUC of around 0.95 with the original framework and about 0.93 with a US-trained random forest. Unlike the original study, which covered naive and memory CD4+ and CD8+ populations, the Belgian study sequenced only CD4+CD45RO+ memory cells. A median bootstrapped AUC of almost 0.96 with a 95% CI of 0.76-1.00 was achieved on the Belgian cohort by the original-framework classifier. Results were interpreted as suggesting that the CMV-associated TCR signature is largely present in the CD4+ memory repertoire. Among the 160 or so previously reported CMV-associated TCRbeta sequences, 65 to 85 showed up in the CD4+ memory repertoires, with each one found in between one and five individuals.

With respect to this clone: This clone's antigen is unknown. One base away there is no much larger clone; base qualities are not given.

The CDR3 measures 13 amino acids from cysteine to phenylalanine. Of the read, only the CDR3 DNA is kept; its 39 bases are in frame from base 1. A distance of 13 bases separates the germline ends of V and J, which lose 2 bases and 11 bases respectively. In the germline V gene, CDR1 corresponds to KGHSH and CDR2 to LQKENI. The TCR comes from an adult in good health and CMV-seronegative. Sample: memory CD4+ T cells from blood. The chain is made from TRBV18 and TRBJ1-5, with a tentative D gene TRBD1 over 5 matching bases. CDR3 protein: CASSPEGQASQHF. The DNA sequence is TGTGCCAGCTCACCAGAGGGGCAAGCGTCCCAGCATTTT.